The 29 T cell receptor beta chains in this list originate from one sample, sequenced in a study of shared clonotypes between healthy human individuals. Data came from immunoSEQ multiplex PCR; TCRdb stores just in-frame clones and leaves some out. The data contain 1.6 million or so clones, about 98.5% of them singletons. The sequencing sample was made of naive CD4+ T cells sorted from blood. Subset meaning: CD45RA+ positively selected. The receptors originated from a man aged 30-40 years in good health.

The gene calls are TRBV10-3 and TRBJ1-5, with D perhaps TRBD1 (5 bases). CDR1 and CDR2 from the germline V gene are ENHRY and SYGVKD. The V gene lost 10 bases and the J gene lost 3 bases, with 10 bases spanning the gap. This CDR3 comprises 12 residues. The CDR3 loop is CATGTSNQPQHF. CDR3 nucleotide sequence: TGTGCCACCGGGACTTCCAATCAGCCCCAGCATTTT.

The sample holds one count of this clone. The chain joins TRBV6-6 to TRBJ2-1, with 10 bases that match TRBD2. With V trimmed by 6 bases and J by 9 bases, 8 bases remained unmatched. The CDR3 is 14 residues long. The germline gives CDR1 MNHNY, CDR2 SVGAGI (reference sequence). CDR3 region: CASRSSGRAGEQFF. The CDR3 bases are TGTGCCAGCAGGTCGAGCGGGAGGGCCGGTGAGCAGTTCTTC.

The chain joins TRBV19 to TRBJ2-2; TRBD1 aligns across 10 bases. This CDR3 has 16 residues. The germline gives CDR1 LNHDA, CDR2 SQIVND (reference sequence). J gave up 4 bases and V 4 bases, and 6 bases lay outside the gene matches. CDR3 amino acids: CASSRRDRGFTGELFF. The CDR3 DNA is TGTGCCAGTAGTAGGAGGGACAGGGGATTCACCGGGGAGCTGTTTTTT.

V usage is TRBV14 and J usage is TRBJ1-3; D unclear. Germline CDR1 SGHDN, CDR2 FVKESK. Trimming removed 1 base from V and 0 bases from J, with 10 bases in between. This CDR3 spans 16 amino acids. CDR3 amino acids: CASSQAAPYSGNTIYF. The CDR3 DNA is TGTGCCAGCAGCCAAGCAGCTCCCTACTCTGGAAACACCATATATTTT.

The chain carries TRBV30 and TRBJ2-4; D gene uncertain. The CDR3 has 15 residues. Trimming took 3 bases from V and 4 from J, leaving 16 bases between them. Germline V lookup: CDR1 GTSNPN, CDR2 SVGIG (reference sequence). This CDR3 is CAWRGIGRSKNIQYF. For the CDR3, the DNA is TGTGCCTGGAGGGGGATCGGCAGATCAAAAAACATTCAGTACTTC. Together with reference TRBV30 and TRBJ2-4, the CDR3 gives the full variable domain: SQTIHQWPATLVQPVGSPLSLECTVEGTSNPNLYWYRQAAGRGLQLLFYSVGIGQISSEVPQNLSASRPQDRQFILSSKKLLLSDSGFYLCAWRGIGRSKNIQYFGAGTRLSVL.

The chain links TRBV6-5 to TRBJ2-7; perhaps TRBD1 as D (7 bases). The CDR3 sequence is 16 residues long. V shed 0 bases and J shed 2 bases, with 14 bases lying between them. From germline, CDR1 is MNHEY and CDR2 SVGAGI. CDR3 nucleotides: TGTGCCAGCAGTTACTCCATAGCAGGGGGGACCTACGAGCAGTACTTC. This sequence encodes CASSYSIAGGTYEQYF.

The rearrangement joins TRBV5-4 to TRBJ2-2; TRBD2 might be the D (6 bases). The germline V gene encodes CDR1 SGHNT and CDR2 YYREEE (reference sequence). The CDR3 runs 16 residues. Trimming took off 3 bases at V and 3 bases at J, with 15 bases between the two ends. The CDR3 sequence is CASSSTAGSHTGELFF. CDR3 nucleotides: TGTGCCAGCAGCTCAACCGCGGGGAGCCACACCGGGGAGCTGTTTTTT.

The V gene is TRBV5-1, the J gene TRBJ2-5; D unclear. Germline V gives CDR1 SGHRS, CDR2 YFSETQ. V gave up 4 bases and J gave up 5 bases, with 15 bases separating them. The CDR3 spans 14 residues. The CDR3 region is CASSGGTRPETQYF. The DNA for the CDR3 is TGCGCCAGCAGCGGCGGCACGAGGCCGGAGACCCAGTACTTC. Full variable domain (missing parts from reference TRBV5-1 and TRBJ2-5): KAGVTQTPRYLIKTRGQQVTLSCSPISGHRSVSWYQQTPGQGLQFLFEYFSETQRNKGNFPGRFSGRQFSNSRSEMNVSTLELGDSALYLCASSGGTRPETQYFGPGTRLLVL.

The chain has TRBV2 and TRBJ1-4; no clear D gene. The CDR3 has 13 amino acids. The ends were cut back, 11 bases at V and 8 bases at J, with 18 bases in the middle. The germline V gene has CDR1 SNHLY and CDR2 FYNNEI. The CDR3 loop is CAVLGELREKLFF. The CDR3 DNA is TGTGCCGTTCTCGGGGAGTTAAGGGAAAAACTGTTTTTT.

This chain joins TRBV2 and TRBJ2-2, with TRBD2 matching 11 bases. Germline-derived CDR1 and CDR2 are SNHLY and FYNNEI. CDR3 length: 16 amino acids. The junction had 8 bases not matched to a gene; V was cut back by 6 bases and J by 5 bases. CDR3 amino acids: CASRTLAGGVTGELFF. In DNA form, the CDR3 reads TGTGCCAGCAGGACCCTAGCGGGAGGAGTAACCGGGGAGCTGTTTTTT.

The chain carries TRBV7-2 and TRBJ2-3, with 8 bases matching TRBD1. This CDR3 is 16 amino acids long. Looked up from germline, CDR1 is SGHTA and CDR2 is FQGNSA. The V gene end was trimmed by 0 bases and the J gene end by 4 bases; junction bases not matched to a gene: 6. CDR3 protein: CASSLAGQVVADTQYF. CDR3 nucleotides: TGTGCCAGCAGCTTAGCGGGACAGGTTGTCGCAGATACGCAGTATTTT.

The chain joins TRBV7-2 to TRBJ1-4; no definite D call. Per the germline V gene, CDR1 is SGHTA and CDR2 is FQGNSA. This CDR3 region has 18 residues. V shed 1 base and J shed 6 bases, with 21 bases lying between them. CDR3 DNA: TGTGCCAGCAGCTTAGTCCCAGCTGGAGACTCCTCGGATGAAAAACTGTTTTTT. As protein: CASSLVPAGDSSDEKLFF.

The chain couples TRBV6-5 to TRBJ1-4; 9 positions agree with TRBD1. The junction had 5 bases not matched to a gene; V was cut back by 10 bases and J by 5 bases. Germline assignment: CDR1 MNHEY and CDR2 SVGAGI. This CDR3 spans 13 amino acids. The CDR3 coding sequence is TGTGCCACAAACAGGGGGCCGAATGAAAAACTGTTTTTT. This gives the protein CATNRGPNEKLFF.

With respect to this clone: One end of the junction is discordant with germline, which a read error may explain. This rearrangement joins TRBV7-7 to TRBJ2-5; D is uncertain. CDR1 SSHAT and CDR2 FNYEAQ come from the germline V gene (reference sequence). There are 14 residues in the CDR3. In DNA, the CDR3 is TGTGCTAGCAGCTTAGAAACAGCCTCGTTGACCCAGTACTTC. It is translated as CASSLETASLTQYF.

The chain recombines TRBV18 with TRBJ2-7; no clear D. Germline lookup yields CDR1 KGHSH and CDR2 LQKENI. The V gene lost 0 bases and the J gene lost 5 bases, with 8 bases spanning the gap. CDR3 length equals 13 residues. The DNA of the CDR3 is TGTGCCAGCTCACCACCGTCCATGAACGAGCAGTACTTC. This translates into CASSPPSMNEQYF.

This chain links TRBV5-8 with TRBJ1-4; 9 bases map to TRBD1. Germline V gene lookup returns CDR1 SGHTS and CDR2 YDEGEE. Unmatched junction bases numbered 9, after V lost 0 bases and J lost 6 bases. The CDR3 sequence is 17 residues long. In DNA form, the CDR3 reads TGTGCCAGCAGCTTGGGACAGGGGGTCCTTACTTATGAAAAACTGTTTTTT. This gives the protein CASSLGQGVLTYEKLFF. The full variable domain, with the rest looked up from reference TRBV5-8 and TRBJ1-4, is EAGVTQSPTHLIKTRGQQATLRCSPISGHTSVYWYQQALGLGLQFLLWYDEGEERNRGNFPPRFSGRQFPNYSSELNVNALELEDSALYLCASSLGQGVLTYEKLFFGSGTQLSVL.

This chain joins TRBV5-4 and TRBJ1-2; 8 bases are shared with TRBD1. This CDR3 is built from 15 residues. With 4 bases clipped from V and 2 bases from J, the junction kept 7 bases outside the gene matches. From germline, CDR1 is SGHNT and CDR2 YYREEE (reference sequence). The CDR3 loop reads CASSPWTGTNYGYTF. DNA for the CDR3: TGTGCCAGCAGCCCCTGGACAGGGACCAACTATGGCTACACCTTC.

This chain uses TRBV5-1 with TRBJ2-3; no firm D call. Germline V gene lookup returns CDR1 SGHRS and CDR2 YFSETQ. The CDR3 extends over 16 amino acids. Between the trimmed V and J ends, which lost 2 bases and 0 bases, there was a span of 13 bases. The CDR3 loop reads CASSFGLLLSTDTQYF. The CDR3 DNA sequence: TGCGCCAGCAGCTTCGGGCTCCTTTTAAGCACAGATACGCAGTATTTT.

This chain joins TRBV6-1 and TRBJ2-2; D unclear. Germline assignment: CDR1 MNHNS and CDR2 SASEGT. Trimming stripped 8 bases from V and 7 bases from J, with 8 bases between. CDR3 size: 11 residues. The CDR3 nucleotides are TGTGCCAGCCGGATGGTCGGGGAGCTGTTTTTT. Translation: CASRMVGELFF.

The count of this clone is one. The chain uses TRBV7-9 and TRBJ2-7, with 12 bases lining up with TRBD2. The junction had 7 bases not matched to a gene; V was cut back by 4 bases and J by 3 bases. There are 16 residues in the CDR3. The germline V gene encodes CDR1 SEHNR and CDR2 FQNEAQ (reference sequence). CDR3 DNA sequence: TGTGCCAGCAGCTCGGGCCGACTAGCGGGAGTCTACGAGCAGTACTTC. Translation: CASSSGRLAGVYEQYF.

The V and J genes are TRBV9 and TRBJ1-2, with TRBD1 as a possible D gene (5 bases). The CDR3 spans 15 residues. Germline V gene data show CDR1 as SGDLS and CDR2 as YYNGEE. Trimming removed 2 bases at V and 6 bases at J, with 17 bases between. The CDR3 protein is CASSVDTSRRNGYTF. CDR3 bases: TGTGCCAGCAGCGTGGACACCTCTCGAAGGAATGGCTACACCTTC.

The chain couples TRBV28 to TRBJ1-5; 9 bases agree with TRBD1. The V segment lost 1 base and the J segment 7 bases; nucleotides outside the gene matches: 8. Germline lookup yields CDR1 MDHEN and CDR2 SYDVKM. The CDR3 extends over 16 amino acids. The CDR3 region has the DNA TGTGCCAGCAGTTTATTCCTCGCACAGGGGGCACAGCCCCAGCATTTT. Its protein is CASSLFLAQGAQPQHF. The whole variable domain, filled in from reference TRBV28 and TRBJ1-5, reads DVKVTQSSRYLVKRTGEKVFLECVQDMDHENMFWYRQDPGLGLRLIYFSYDVKMKEKGDIPEGYSVSREKKERFSLILESASTNQTSMYLCASSLFLAQGAQPQHFGDGTRLSIL.

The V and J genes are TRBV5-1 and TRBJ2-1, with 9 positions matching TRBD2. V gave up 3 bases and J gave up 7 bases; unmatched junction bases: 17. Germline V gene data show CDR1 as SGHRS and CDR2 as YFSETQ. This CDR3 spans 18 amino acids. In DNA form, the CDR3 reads TGCGCCAGCAGCTGGTTATTCACAAGCGGGAGGATTAGGAATGAGCAGTTCTTC. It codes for CASSWLFTSGRIRNEQFF.

This chain's CDR3 is CASSFRDFTEAFF. Here the CDR3 DNA reads TGCGCCAGCAGCTTCAGGGATTTTACTGAAGCTTTCTTT. This chain links TRBV5-1 with TRBJ1-1; the D gene is possibly TRBD1 (5 bases). This CDR3 comprises 13 residues. V lost 2 bases and J lost 5, with 10 bases in between. The V gene's germline CDR1 is SGHRS and CDR2 YFSETQ.

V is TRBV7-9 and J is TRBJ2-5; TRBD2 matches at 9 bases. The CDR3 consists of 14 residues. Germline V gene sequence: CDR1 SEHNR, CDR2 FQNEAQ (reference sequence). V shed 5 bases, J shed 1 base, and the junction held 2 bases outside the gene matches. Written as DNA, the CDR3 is TGTGCCAGCAGCCCGACTAGCGGCCAAGAGACCCAGTACTTC. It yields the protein CASSPTSGQETQYF.

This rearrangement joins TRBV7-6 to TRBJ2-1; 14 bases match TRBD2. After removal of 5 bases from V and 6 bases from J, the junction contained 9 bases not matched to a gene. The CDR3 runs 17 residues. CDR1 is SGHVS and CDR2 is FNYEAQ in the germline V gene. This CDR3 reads CASSPSGTSGSSNEQFF. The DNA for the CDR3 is TGTGCCAGCAGCCCGTCCGGGACTAGCGGGAGCAGCAATGAGCAGTTCTTC.

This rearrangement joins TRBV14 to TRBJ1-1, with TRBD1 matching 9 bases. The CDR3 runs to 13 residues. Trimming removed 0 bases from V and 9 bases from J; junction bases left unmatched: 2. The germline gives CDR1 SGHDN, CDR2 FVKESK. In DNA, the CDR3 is TGTGCCAGCAGCCAAGATGGGACAGGGAAAGCTTTCTTT. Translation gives CASSQDGTGKAFF.

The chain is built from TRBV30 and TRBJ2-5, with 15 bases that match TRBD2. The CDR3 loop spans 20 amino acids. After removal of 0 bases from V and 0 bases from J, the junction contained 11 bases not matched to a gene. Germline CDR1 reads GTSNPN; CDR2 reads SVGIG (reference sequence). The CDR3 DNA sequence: TGTGCCTGGAGTGTACCCCCCCGGACTAGCGGGAGGGGGTACCAAGAGACCCAGTACTTC. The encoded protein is CAWSVPPRTSGRGYQETQYF.

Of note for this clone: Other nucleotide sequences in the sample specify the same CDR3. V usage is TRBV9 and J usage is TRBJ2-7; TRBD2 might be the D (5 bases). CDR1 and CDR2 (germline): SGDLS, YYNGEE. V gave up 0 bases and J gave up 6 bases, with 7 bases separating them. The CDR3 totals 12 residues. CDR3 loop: CASSVAAGEQYF. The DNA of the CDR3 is TGTGCCAGCAGCGTAGCTGCGGGCGAGCAGTACTTC. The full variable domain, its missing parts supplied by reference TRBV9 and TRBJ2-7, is DSGVTQTPKHLITATGQRVTLRCSPRSGDLSVYWYQQSLDQGLQFLIQYYNGEERAKGNILERFSAQQFPDLHSELNLSSLELGDSALYFCASSVAAGEQYFGPGTRLTVT.